One sample yielded the 25 T cell receptor beta chains listed below, sequenced in a study of T cell responses to AZD1222 COVID-19 vaccine. The assay was immunoSEQ multiplex PCR, and TCRdb's table has in-frame clones only and misses some. The sample has 190,000 or so clones; about 88% are singletons. Sequences were derived from peripheral blood, sampled 28 days after the second AZD1222 dose. These receptor sequences come from an adult who received the AZD1222 COVID-19 vaccine.

The chain carries TRBV5-1 and TRBJ1-1, with 7 bases that match TRBD1. The CDR3 length is 15 residues. The V gene end was trimmed by 4 bases and the J gene end by 0 bases; junction bases not matched to a gene: 6. In germline, CDR1 is SGHRS, CDR2 YFSETQ. Here the CDR3 DNA reads TGCGCCAGCAGCCCAAGACAGGGATTGAACACTGAAGCTTTCTTT. This codes for CASSPRQGLNTEAFF.

This clone turned up a few times. The chain is built from TRBV5-5 and TRBJ2-7; 7 bases fit TRBD2. Trimming took 4 bases from V and 3 from J; bases not matched to a gene: 10. The CDR3 length is 15 residues. CDR1 and CDR2 from the germline V gene are SGHKS and YYEKEE (reference sequence). Here the CDR3 DNA reads TGTGCCAGCAGCCCTTTCGGGGGGACTAACTACGAGCAGTACTTC. Translated, it gives CASSPFGGTNYEQYF.

This clone was observed once. The V gene is TRBV9, the J gene TRBJ1-2; D possibly corresponds to TRBD1 (5 bases). The CDR3 is 14 amino acids. Trimming cost V 0 bases and J 4 bases, with 10 bases left between them. The germline gives CDR1 SGDLS, CDR2 YYNGEE. CDR3 protein: CASSVEGTSYGYTF. CDR3 DNA sequence: TGTGCCAGCAGCGTAGAGGGGACCTCCTATGGCTACACCTTC.

The V gene is TRBV20-1, the J gene TRBJ2-1; D is possibly TRBD2 (5 bases). CDR1 and CDR2 (germline): DFQATT, SNEGSKA (reference sequence). V lost 3 bases and J lost 6, with 12 bases in between. This CDR3 comprises 13 residues. CDR3 sequence (DNA): TGCAGTGCTAGTAACCCGGGAATCAATGAGCAGTTCTTC. This sequence encodes CSASNPGINEQFF.

The genes are TRBV2 and TRBJ2-2; no firm D call. V was clipped by 6 bases and J by 0 bases, with 17 bases between them. The CDR3 runs 17 residues. In germline, CDR1 is SNHLY, CDR2 FYNNEI. This CDR3 is CASRWGGRTANTGELFF. The CDR3 nucleotides are TGTGCCAGCAGGTGGGGTGGCAGGACGGCGAACACCGGGGAGCTGTTTTTT.

The rearrangement links TRBV10-1 to TRBJ1-5; D possibly corresponds to TRBD1 (5 bases). In germline, CDR1 is WNHNN, CDR2 SYGVQD (reference sequence). The V gene lost 3 bases and the J gene lost 5 bases, with 11 bases spanning the gap. The CDR3 consists of 14 residues. CDR3 protein: CASSEAGKYQPQHF. CDR3 coding DNA: TGCGCCAGCAGTGAAGCAGGGAAGTATCAGCCCCAGCATTTT.

With respect to this clone: The junction departs from germline at one end; a sequencing error may be responsible. The chain links TRBV7-3 to TRBJ1-1; D is unresolved. Germline values: CDR1 SGHTA, CDR2 FQGTGA. The CDR3 extends over 14 amino acids. The CDR3 DNA is TGTGCCGGCAGCTTCTCCAGCCAGAACACTGAAGCTTTCTTT. As protein: CAGSFSSQNTEAFF.

This clone was recorded once. The chain combines TRBV2 with TRBJ2-1; unclear D gene. Trimming took off 1 base at V and 7 bases at J, with 17 bases between the two ends. CDR1 and CDR2 (germline): SNHLY, FYNNEI. This CDR3 is built from 16 residues. In DNA, the CDR3 is TGTGCCAGCAGTGAAGGAGACCCCAGAACGGGTAATGAGCAGTTCTTC. This translates into CASSEGDPRTGNEQFF.

The V and J genes are TRBV7-9 and TRBJ1-2; 8 bases are a match to TRBD1. CDR3 length: 13 residues. Per germline, CDR1 SEHNR and CDR2 FQNEAQ (reference sequence). V shed 3 bases and J 8 bases; nucleotides not matched to a gene: 5. Here the CDR3 reads CASSFLAGGGYTF. DNA of the CDR3: TGTGCCAGCAGCTTTTTGGCAGGGGGCGGCTACACCTTC.

This chain uses TRBV28 with TRBJ2-7; D is possibly TRBD2 (7 bases). V lost 6 bases to trimming and J lost 2 bases, with 14 bases between them. This CDR3 comprises 14 residues. Per germline, CDR1 MDHEN and CDR2 SYDVKM. The CDR3 DNA is TGTGCCAGCAGCCTACAGGGACTAACCTACGAGCAGTACTTC. Protein: CASSLQGLTYEQYF. Full variable domain (outside the CDR3, taken from reference TRBV28 and TRBJ2-7): DVKVTQSSRYLVKRTGEKVFLECVQDMDHENMFWYRQDPGLGLRLIYFSYDVKMKEKGDIPEGYSVSREKKERFSLILESASTNQTSMYLCASSLQGLTYEQYFGPGTRLTVT.

The chain employs TRBV23-1 and TRBJ2-2; 9 bases fit TRBD1. TRBV23-1 is an ORF, with its function uncertain. V lost 5 bases and J lost 5; bases outside the gene matches: 3. This CDR3 has 14 residues. The CDR3 here is CASSDRGRTGELFF. The CDR3 DNA follows: TGCGCCAGCAGTGACAGGGGGAGAACCGGGGAGCTGTTTTTT.

The J gene is TRBJ2-2, the V gene TRBV3-1 (or the pseudogene TRBV3-2); a weak D match, TRBD1 (5 bases). This CDR3 is 17 amino acids long. The germline CDR1 and CDR2 sequences are LGHDT and YNNKEL (reference sequence). The V gene lost 0 bases and the J gene lost 5 bases, with 16 bases spanning the gap. CDR3: CASSQDHGALGTGELFF. As DNA, the CDR3 is TGTGCCAGCAGCCAAGATCATGGGGCGCTTGGGACCGGGGAGCTGTTTTTT.

The chain employs TRBV24-1 and TRBJ2-3; D not certain. The CDR3 is 13 residues long. Per the germline V gene, CDR1 is KGHDR and CDR2 is SFDVKD. The germline V and J ends were trimmed by 4 bases and 3 bases, with 7 bases remaining between them. The CDR3 region has the DNA TGTGCCACCAGTGAAGCCGGGACAGATACGCAGTATTTT. Protein sequence: CATSEAGTDTQYF.

This clone is a singleton in its sample. This rearrangement joins TRBV30 to TRBJ1-5; no clear D gene. This CDR3 spans 13 amino acids. The V end was cut by 2 bases, the J end by 2 bases, with 7 bases between. Germline V CDR1 and CDR2: GTSNPN, SVGIG (reference sequence). CDR3 loop: CAWSLDGNQPQHF. For the CDR3, the DNA is TGTGCCTGGAGTCTGGACGGCAATCAGCCCCAGCATTTT.

The chain couples TRBV5-1 to TRBJ2-3, with a possible D match to TRBD1 (5 bases). V lost 4 bases and J 3 bases, leaving 18 bases between the germline ends. This CDR3 contains 16 residues. Per germline, CDR1 SGHRS and CDR2 YFSETQ. CDR3 protein: CASSPQLGASTDTQYF. The CDR3 DNA is TGCGCCAGCAGCCCCCAGTTAGGGGCAAGTACAGATACGCAGTATTTT.

This CDR3 is CATMIQGEAFF. The CDR3 bases are TGTGCCACCATGATACAGGGGGAAGCTTTCTTT. This chain connects TRBV24-1 to TRBJ1-1, with 7 bases matching TRBD1. The ends lost 8 bases at V and 8 bases at J; junction bases unmatched: 4. Germline V CDR1 and CDR2: KGHDR, SFDVKD. The CDR3 has 11 residues.

This chain links TRBV3-1 (or the pseudogene TRBV3-2) with TRBJ1-2; D is unresolved. V lost 3 bases and J 1 base, leaving 6 bases between the germline ends. This CDR3 contains 13 residues. Per germline, CDR1 LGHDT and CDR2 YNNKEL (reference sequence). CDR3 amino acids: CASSQSVNYGYTF. CDR3 nucleotide sequence: TGTGCCAGCAGCCAGTCTGTTAACTATGGCTACACCTTC.

Comments on this clone: A junction end diverges from the germline sequence, so it may reflect a read error. The same CDR3 is also encoded by other DNA sequences in this sample. This chain links TRBV12-3 or TRBV12-4 with TRBJ1-2, with D maybe TRBD1 (6 bases). The CDR3 has 12 residues. As DNA, the CDR3 is TGTGCCAGCAGTTTCGGGCCGGGGGGCTATACCTTC. It specifies CASSFGPGGYTF.

In its sample, this clone was seen once. The chain is built from TRBV7-9 and TRBJ2-1, with TRBD2 identical over 7 bases. Germline CDR1 reads SEHNR; CDR2 reads FQNEAQ (reference sequence). V lost 5 bases to trimming and J lost 5 bases; unmatched junction nucleotides: 9. The CDR3 sequence is 15 residues long. In nucleotides, the CDR3 is TGTGCCAGCAGCCGAAGCCATCGGGGGGACAATGAGCAGTTCTTC. It yields the protein CASSRSHRGDNEQFF.

In nucleotides, the CDR3 is TGTGCCAGCACTTCGGGGCAGGGTTCACCCCTCCACTTT. Translation gives CASTSGQGSPLHF. The chain couples TRBV28 to TRBJ1-6; perhaps TRBD1 as D (5 bases). The CDR3 has 13 amino acids. The germline CDR1 and CDR2 sequences are MDHEN and SYDVKM. The ends were cut back, 7 bases at V and 9 bases at J, with 13 bases in the middle.

V is TRBV27 and J is TRBJ2-7; weak D call: TRBD2 (6 bases). Trimming removed 8 bases from V and 2 bases from J, with 16 bases in between. CDR1 MNHEY and CDR2 SMNVEV come from the germline V gene (reference sequence). There are 14 residues in the CDR3. CDR3 amino acids: CASAPSAGTYEQYF. In nucleotides, the CDR3 is TGTGCCAGCGCGCCTAGCGCGGGAACCTACGAGCAGTACTTC.

This clone was recorded once. The CDR3: CASSYLSTDTQYF. CDR3 sequence (DNA): TGTGCCAGCAGTTACCTTAGCACAGATACGCAGTATTTT. This chain joins TRBV6-5 and TRBJ2-3; D not certain. The V end lost 2 bases, the J end lost 0 bases, and 3 bases lay between the germline ends. The CDR3 is made up of 13 amino acids. The germline V gene has CDR1 MNHEY and CDR2 SVGAGI.

This clone was recorded a few times. The V call is TRBV27, the J call TRBJ2-5, with D uncertain. CDR1 MNHEY and CDR2 SMNVEV come from the germline V gene (reference sequence). Trimming removed 4 bases from V and 1 base from J, with 1 base in between. The CDR3 spans 11 residues. Written as DNA, the CDR3 is TGTGCCAGCAGTTCCCAAGAGACCCAGTACTTC. It specifies CASSSQETQYF.

The rearrangement uses TRBV7-5 and TRBJ2-5; the table names TRBD2, a call not compared with the DNA. TRBV7-5 has pseudogene status. The CDR3 length is 17 residues. CDR3 coding DNA: TGTGCCAGAGACGGGACTAGCGGACTGACGGGGCAAGAGACCCAGTACTTC. Amino acids: CARDGTSGLTGQETQYF.

The chain recombines TRBV7-2 with TRBJ2-7; 13 bases map to TRBD2. The CDR3 length is 17 residues. Germline lookup yields CDR1 SGHTA and CDR2 FQGNSA. With V trimmed by 0 bases and J by 3 bases, 5 bases remained unmatched. The CDR3 is CASSLATSGRYFYEQYF. CDR3 sequence (DNA): TGTGCCAGCAGCTTAGCGACTAGCGGGAGGTATTTCTACGAGCAGTACTTC.